The 8 T cell receptor beta chains presented below share a single source sample, sequenced in a study of Ad26.COV2.S vaccination and SARS-CoV-2 variants. Sequencing was performed with immunoSEQ multiplex PCR; in TCRdb, only in-frame clones are kept and a portion is missing. In the table there are a few hundred thousand clones, around 90% of which are singletons. Treatment in this sample: over 15 received Ad26.COV2.S at low or high dose, single or two shots; five or six received placebo; per-sample allocation not given. Sampling was done on day 63 after the first vaccine or placebo injection. The sample consisted of peripheral blood, taken in a trial of Ad26.COV2.S vaccine versus placebo. Receptors were obtained from a person aged 18 to 59 who received the Ad26.COV2.S COVID-19 vaccine or a placebo.

This chain joins TRBV19 and TRBJ2-2; D is possibly TRBD2 (6 bases). Trimming took off 4 bases at V and 1 base at J, with 10 bases between the two ends. The CDR3 extends over 15 amino acids. The germline gives CDR1 LNHDA, CDR2 SQIVND (reference sequence). Here the CDR3 reads CASSTPSENTGELFF. CDR3 in DNA: TGTGCCAGTAGTACACCTAGCGAGAACACCGGGGAGCTGTTTTTT.

The chain recombines TRBV7-2 with TRBJ1-3; TRBD1 is a possible D gene (6 bases). The CDR3 has 16 residues. V lost 5 bases and J lost 0, with 14 bases in between. CDR1 is SGHTA and CDR2 is FQGNSA in the germline V gene. The CDR3 DNA is TGTGCCAGCAGCAACAGACAGGTTCTCTCTGGAAACACCATATATTTT. This sequence encodes CASSNRQVLSGNTIYF.

The chain uses TRBV19 and TRBJ2-3; 8 nucleotides agree with TRBD2. CDR3 length: 15 amino acids. J lost 2 bases, V lost 4 bases, and 5 bases had no gene match. CDR1 and CDR2 from the germline V gene are LNHDA and SQIVND (reference sequence). The CDR3, as DNA: TGTGCCAGTAGTAAATTAGCGGGAATCACAGATACGCAGTATTTT. Amino acids: CASSKLAGITDTQYF.

This clone was seen just once. This chain uses TRBV10-2 with TRBJ2-7, with no clear D. From germline, CDR1 is WSHSY and CDR2 SAAADI. The ends were cut back, 8 bases at V and 0 bases at J, with 17 bases in the middle. The CDR3 has 15 residues. This CDR3 reads CASSIYTRSSYEQYF. The DNA for the CDR3 is TGCGCCAGCTCGATATATACACGGAGCTCCTACGAGCAGTACTTC.

This rearrangement joins TRBV7-2 to TRBJ1-5; 9 positions agree with TRBD1. The J segment lost 1 base and the V segment lost 4 bases, leaving 11 bases of the junction unmatched. The CDR3 length is 18 residues. Germline V lookup: CDR1 SGHTA, CDR2 FQGNSA. DNA for the CDR3: TGTGCCAGCAGCTCTCCGGGACAGGGCCCTCAGAGCAATCAGCCCCAGCATTTT. Encoded protein: CASSSPGQGPQSNQPQHF.

This chain connects TRBV4-1 to TRBJ2-7; 10 positions match TRBD2. Germline loops: CDR1 MGHRA, CDR2 YSYEKL. The CDR3 has 17 amino acids. V lost 1 base to trimming and J lost 5 bases; unmatched junction nucleotides: 11. CDR3 coding DNA: TGCGCCAGCAGCCAAGGGTTAGGGAGCGGGAGGGCCAACGAGCAGTACTTC. Translating it yields CASSQGLGSGRANEQYF.

This chain joins TRBV28 and TRBJ1-3; unclear D gene. The length of the CDR3 is 13 residues. The ends were cut back, 5 bases at V and 14 bases at J, with 19 bases in the middle. CDR1 and CDR2 from the germline V gene are MDHEN and SYDVKM. The CDR3 protein is CASSRWDPESLYF. CDR3 nucleotide sequence: TGTGCCAGCAGTCGATGGGATCCGGAGAGTTTATATTTT.

The chain carries TRBV2 and TRBJ2-1, with D possibly TRBD2 on 6 matching bases. The CDR3 length is 15 residues. V lost 5 bases and J 1 base, leaving 12 bases between the germline ends. Per germline, CDR1 SNHLY and CDR2 FYNNEI. The CDR3 spells CASSRTGVSYNEQFF. CDR3 sequence (DNA): TGTGCCAGCAGTCGAACGGGAGTATCCTACAATGAGCAGTTCTTC.